This record looks at one T cell receptor (beta chain) sequence and its context. Its antigen remains unknown. This record belongs to a study of CD8 T cells in Susac syndrome. Overall study results and limits: The study recognized that the number of individuals in its TCR sequencing and HLA analysis was relatively small.

The CDR3 has 13 amino acids. CDR1 and CDR2 (germline): SQVTM, ANQGSEA. V was cut by 4 bases and J by 0 bases, with 9 bases left in between. Reverse transcription of roughly 0.5 to 1 ug RNA used random hexamers. The authors amplified TCR beta CDR3 across 54 Vbeta and 13 Jbeta using immunoSEQ multiplex PCR. TCRdb ran MiXCR on the immunoSEQ multiplex PCR reads and lists one entry per CDR3 protein. The table includes 200,000 or so distinct CDR3 sequences, about 95% detected once. From blood CD8+ and CD4+ T cells, the TCR beta chain was sequenced. Bulk CD8+ and CD4+ cells came from magnetic negative isolation; CD8+ TEMRA by FACS.

This clonotype was obtained from a human donor with multiple sclerosis. This chain uses TRBV29-1 with TRBJ1-1; the D is unclear. The specimen sequenced was CD4+ T cells from PBMCs. Here the CDR3 DNA reads TGCAGCGTTGGTTCAGACATGAACACTGAAGCTTTCTTT. Its protein is CSVGSDMNTEAFF.